What follows are 9 T cell receptor beta chains derived from one specimen sequenced in a study of T-cell reconstitution after alpha-beta-depleted transplantation in children. A library of TCRbeta sequences, prepared with unique molecular identifiers, was generated. A single record per CDR3 protein comes from TCRdb applying MiXCR to the PCR reads. The sample has about 58,000 distinct CDR3 sequences, around 40% seen once. The sequencing here drew on PBMCs, mostly from graft donor cells, taken 360 days after TCRalphabeta/CD19-depleted stem cell transplant. These receptors were collected from a male patient under 18 who had a stem cell transplant for acute lymphoblastic leukemia, so the T cells may come from the graft donor.

This clonotype was observed a handful of times. The chain has TRBV9 and TRBJ2-5; the D is unclear. The CDR3 loop spans 14 amino acids. Trimming pared 0 bases from V and 0 bases from J, leaving 6 bases between. The germline CDR1 and CDR2 sequences are SGDLS and YYNGEE. CDR3 in amino acids: CASSVGRYQETQYF. In DNA, the CDR3 is TGTGCCAGCAGCGTAGGCAGGTACCAAGAGACCCAGTACTTC.

The chain carries TRBV14 and TRBJ1-4; D unclear. Germline CDR1 and CDR2: SGHDN and FVKESK. Trimming shortened V by 1 base and J by 4 bases, and 7 bases separated the two germline ends. This CDR3 is 14 amino acids long. The CDR3 bases are TGTGCCAGCAGCCAAGGACAAGTTAATGAAAAACTGTTTTTT. Translation gives CASSQGQVNEKLFF. The complete variable domain, with remaining parts taken from reference TRBV14 and TRBJ1-4, reads EAGVTQFPSHSVIEKGQTVTLRCDPISGHDNLYWYRRVMGKEIKFLLHFVKESKQDESGMPNNRFLAERTGGTYSTLKVQPAELEDSGVYFCASSQGQVNEKLFFGSGTQLSVL.

The chain links TRBV12-3 or TRBV12-4 to TRBJ2-5; D is perhaps TRBD2 (5 bases). This CDR3 spans 16 amino acids. Trimming took 0 bases from V and 4 from J, leaving 15 bases between them. CDR3 nucleotides: TGTGCCAGCAGTTTAGCGCTACTAGGCCGGATAGAGACCCAGTACTTC. Amino acids: CASSLALLGRIETQYF.

This clonotype was found a few times. The chain carries TRBV6-5 and TRBJ2-7, with a possible D match to TRBD1 (5 bases). This CDR3 spans 13 amino acids. The V end was cut by 0 bases, the J end by 7 bases, with 10 bases between. Looked up from germline, CDR1 is MNHEY and CDR2 is SVGAGI. CDR3 sequence (DNA): TGTGCCAGCAGTTACTCTGTCTACAGGGAGCAGTACTTC. Encoded protein: CASSYSVYREQYF.

The CDR3 DNA reads as TGTGCCAGCAGTCCCTACAACCTAGCGGTATTCTACAATGAGCAGTTCTTC. It yields the protein CASSPYNLAVFYNEQFF. The chain links TRBV2 to TRBJ2-1; 7 bases are a match to TRBD2. V lost 5 bases and J lost 3; bases outside the gene matches: 13. From germline, CDR1 is SNHLY and CDR2 FYNNEI. The CDR3 runs 17 residues.

This clonotype was seen only a few times. This chain connects TRBV29-1 to TRBJ2-1; 7 bases are shared with TRBD2. The CDR3 consists of 14 residues. J lost 3 bases, V lost 0 bases, and 2 bases had no gene match. Germline lookup yields CDR1 SQVTM and CDR2 ANQGSEA. The CDR3 nucleotides read TGCAGCGTTGAAGATGCGGGGGTCTACAATGAGCAGTTCTTC. This sequence encodes CSVEDAGVYNEQFF.

This clonotype was detected only a few times. CDR3 in DNA: TGCAGCGTTGATCGGCTAGCGGGCTACAATGAGCAGTTCTTC. This encodes CSVDRLAGYNEQFF. The V call is TRBV29-1, the J call TRBJ2-1, with 8 bases matching TRBD2. CDR1 is SQVTM, CDR2 ANQGSEA, per germline. V was clipped by 3 bases and J by 3 bases; unmatched bases: 4. The CDR3 covers 14 residues.

The count of this clonotype is one. The chain has TRBV29-1 and TRBJ2-7, with D perhaps matching TRBD1 (6 bases). CDR1 SQVTM and CDR2 ANQGSEA come from the germline V gene. Trimming left V 7 bases short and J 1 base short, with 11 bases between. The CDR3 runs to 12 residues. The CDR3, as DNA: TGCAGCGGTACCGGGACATCCTACGAGCAGTACTTC. Its translation is CSGTGTSYEQYF.

The chain combines TRBV5-1 with TRBJ1-1; TRBD1 might be the D (6 bases). Trimming stripped 2 bases from V and 7 bases from J, with 12 bases between. From germline, CDR1 is SGHRS and CDR2 YFSETQ. The CDR3 has 13 residues. CDR3 nucleotide sequence: TGCGCCAGCAGCTTCCCGGGGGCGCTTGAAGCTTTCTTT. Translation: CASSFPGALEAFF.